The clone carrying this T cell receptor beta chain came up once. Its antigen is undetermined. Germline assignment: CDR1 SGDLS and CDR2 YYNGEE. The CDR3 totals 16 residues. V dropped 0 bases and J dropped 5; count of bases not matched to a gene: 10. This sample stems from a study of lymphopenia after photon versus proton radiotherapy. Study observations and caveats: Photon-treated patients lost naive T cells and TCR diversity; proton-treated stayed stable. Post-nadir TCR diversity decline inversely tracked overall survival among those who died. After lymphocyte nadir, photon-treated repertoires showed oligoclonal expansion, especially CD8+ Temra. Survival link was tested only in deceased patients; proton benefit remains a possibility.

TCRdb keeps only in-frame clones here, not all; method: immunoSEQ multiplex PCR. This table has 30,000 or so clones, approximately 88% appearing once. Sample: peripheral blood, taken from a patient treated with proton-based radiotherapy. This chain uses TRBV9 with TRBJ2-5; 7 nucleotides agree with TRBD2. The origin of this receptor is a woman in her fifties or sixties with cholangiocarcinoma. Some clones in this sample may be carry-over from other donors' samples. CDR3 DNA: TGTGCCAGCAGCGTAGCTAGCGGATACCCGTGGGAGACCCAGTACTTC. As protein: CASSVASGYPWETQYF. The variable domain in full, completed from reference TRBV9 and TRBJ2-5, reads DSGVTQTPKHLITATGQRVTLRCSPRSGDLSVYWYQQSLDQGLQFLIQYYNGEERAKGNILERFSAQQFPDLHSELNLSSLELGDSALYFCASSVASGYPWETQYFGPGTRLLVL.